The T cell receptor (beta chain) described here comes from a study of CD8 T cells in ankylosing spondylitis. The study, taken as a whole, reports: For ankylosing spondylitis blood, a TCR beta motif of 7 to 9 highly homologous variants appeared characteristic.

V gave up 1 base and J gave up 4 bases; unmatched junction bases: 6. This CDR3 region has 15 residues. From germline, CDR1 is SGHRS and CDR2 YFSETQ. TCRdb recomputed calls from the 5' RACE reads with MiXCR, one row per CDR3 protein. Of 700,000 or so distinct CDR3 sequences listed, 19% are singletons. Concerning this clonotype: Its antigen is undetermined.

The chain carries TRBV5-1 and TRBJ1-1; 8 nucleotides agree with TRBD1. The TCR was taken from a male donor with ankylosing spondylitis. The sequenced material came from blood, either unsorted or a sorted T cell fraction (not recorded which). The CDR3 sequence: CASSLQGATGTEAFF. CDR3 in DNA: TGCGCCAGCAGCTTGCAGGGGGCGACGGGCACTGAAGCTTTCTTT.